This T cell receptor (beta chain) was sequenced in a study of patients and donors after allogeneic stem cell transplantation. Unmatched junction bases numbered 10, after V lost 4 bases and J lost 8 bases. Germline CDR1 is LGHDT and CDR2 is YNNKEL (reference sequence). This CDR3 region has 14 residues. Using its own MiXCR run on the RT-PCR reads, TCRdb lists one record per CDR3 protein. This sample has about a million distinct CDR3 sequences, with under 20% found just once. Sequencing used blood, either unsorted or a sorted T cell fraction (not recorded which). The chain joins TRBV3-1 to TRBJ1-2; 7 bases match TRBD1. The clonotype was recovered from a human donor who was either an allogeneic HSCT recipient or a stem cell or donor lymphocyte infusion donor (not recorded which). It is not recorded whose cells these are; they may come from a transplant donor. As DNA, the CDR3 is TGTGCCAGCAGCCTCCACCGGGGACAGCGGGGCTACACCTTC. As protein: CASSLHRGQRGYTF.